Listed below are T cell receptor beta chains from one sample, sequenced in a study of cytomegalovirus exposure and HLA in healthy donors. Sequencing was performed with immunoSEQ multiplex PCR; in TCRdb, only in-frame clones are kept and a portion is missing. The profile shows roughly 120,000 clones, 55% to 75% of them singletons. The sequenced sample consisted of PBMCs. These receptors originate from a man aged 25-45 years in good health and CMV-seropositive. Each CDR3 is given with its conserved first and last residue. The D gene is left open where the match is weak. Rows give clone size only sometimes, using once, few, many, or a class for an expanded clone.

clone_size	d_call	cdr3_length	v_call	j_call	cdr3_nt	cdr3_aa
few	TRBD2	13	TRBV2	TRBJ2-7	TGTGCCAGCAGTAGCGGGAGGGTCTACGAGCAGTACTTC	CASSSGRVYEQYF
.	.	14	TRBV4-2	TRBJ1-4	TGTGCCAGCAGCCCTGCCGAGGGGGATGAAAAACTGTTTTTT	CASSPAEGDEKLFF
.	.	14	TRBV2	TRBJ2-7	TGTGCCATCCTGAGGGCAGGTCGTACCTACGAGCAGTACTTC	CAILRAGRTYEQYF
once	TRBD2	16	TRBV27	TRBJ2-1	TGTGCCAGCAGTTTCCGGGCGCGGGAGGGCCTCGGTGAGCAGTTCTTC	CASSFRAREGLGEQFF
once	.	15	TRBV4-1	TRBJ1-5	TGCGCCAGCAGCCAAGATTGGGCAGGCACCCAGCCCCAGCATTTT	CASSQDWAGTQPQHF
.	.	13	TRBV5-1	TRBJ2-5	TGCGCCAGCAGCTTGGCTACTCAAGAGACCCAGTACTTC	CASSLATQETQYF
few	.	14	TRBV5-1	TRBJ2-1	TGCGCCAGCAGGGTCGGTCCCTCCTACAATGAGCAGTTCTTC	CASRVGPSYNEQFF
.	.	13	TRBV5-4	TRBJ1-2	TGTGCCAGCAACGTGACGGAGCCCTATGGCCACACCTTC	CASNVTEPYGHTF
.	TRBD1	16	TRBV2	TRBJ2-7	TGTGCCAGCAGAGGGGACAGGGGGTCCGGCTCCTACGAGCAGTACTTC	CASRGDRGSGSYEQYF
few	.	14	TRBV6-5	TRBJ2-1	TGTGCCAGCAGTTGGGGCAGGGATTCTAATGAGCAGTTCTTC	CASSWGRDSNEQFF
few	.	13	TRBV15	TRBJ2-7	TGTGCCACTTTCCGAGGCAGTTCCTACGAGCAGTACTTC	CATFRGSSYEQYF
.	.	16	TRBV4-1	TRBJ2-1	TGCGCCAGCAGCCAAGATTTCGCGGATTCCTACAATGAGCAGTTCTTC	CASSQDFADSYNEQFF
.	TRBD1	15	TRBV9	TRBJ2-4	TGTGCCAGCAGCGACAGGGGCCAGGCCAAAAACATTCAGTACTTC	CASSDRGQAKNIQYF
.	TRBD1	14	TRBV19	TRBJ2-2	TGTGCCAGTACCCTAGACAGGGTTCAAGGGGAGCTGTTTTTT	CASTLDRVQGELFF
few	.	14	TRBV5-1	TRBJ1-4	TGCGCCAGCAGCCCCGAGACAGCTAATGAAAAACTGTTTTTT	CASSPETANEKLFF
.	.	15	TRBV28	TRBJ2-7	TGTGCCAGCAGGGACAGCGGAGTTTCGGGCTACGAGCAGTACTTC	CASRDSGVSGYEQYF
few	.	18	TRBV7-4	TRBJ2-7	TGTGCCAGCAGCTCTCAGACTTTCAGACTATTAAGAGGCAACGAGCAGTACTTC	CASSSQTFRLLRGNEQYF
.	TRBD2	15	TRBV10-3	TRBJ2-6	TGTGCCATCAGTGGGACTAGCTCTGGGGCCAACGTCCTGACTTTC	CAISGTSSGANVLTF
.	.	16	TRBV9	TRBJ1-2	TGTGCCAGCAGCGTAGCTACCAGGGGATCGTTCTATGGCTACACCTTC	CASSVATRGSFYGYTF
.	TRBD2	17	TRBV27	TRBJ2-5	TGTGCCAGCAGTTTAAGGACTAGCGGGAGAGGAGAAGAGACCCAGTACTTC	CASSLRTSGRGEETQYF
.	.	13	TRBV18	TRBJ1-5	TGTGCCAGCTCACCCCCGGGGGGACAGCCCCAGCATTTT	CASSPPGGQPQHF
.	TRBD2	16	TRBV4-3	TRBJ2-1	TGCGCCAGCAGCCAAGTTTTGCGGGGGGCCTGGGATGAGCAGTTCTTC	CASSQVLRGAWDEQFF
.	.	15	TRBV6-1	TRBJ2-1	TGTGCCAGCAGTGTAAGAGAGGAAGCCTACAATGAGCAGTTCTTC	CASSVREEAYNEQFF
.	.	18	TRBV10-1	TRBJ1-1	TGCGCCAGCAGTGAGTCGAACTCGCAGAAACTAATGAACACTGAAGCTTTCTTT	CASSESNSQKLMNTEAFF
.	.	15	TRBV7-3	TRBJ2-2	TGTGCCAGCAGCTTTGGACAGTTGGACACCGGGGAGCTGTTTTTT	CASSFGQLDTGELFF
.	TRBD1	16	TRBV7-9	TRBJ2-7	TGTGCCAGCAGCTTAGAGGGGGACAGGGCAAAACGCGAGCAGTACTTC	CASSLEGDRAKREQYF
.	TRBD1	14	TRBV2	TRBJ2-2	TGTGCCAGCCGTGACAGGGGGGAATACGGGGAGCTGTTTTTT	CASRDRGEYGELFF
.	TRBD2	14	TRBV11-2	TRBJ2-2	TGTGCCAGCAGCGCGGGAGGGCGGGCCGGGGAGCTGTTTTTT	CASSAGGRAGELFF
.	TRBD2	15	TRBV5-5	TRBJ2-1	TGTGCCAGCAGCACCGGGAGGTCGACGTACAATGAGCAGTTCTTC	CASSTGRSTYNEQFF
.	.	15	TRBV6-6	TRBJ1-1	TGTGCCAGCAGTTACCCAGCGACAGGGAACACTGAAGCTTTCTTT	CASSYPATGNTEAFF
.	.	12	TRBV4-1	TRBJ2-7	TGCGCCAGTACTAGTCCCTCCTACGAGCAGTACTTC	CASTSPSYEQYF
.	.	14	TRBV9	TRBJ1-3	TGTGCCAGCAGCTCGTGGGCCTCTGGAAACACCATATATTTT	CASSSWASGNTIYF
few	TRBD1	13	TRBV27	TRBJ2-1	TGTGCCAGCAGTTTGGACAGGCAATGGGAGCAGTTCTTC	CASSLDRQWEQFF
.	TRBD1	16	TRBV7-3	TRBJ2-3	TGTGCCAGCAGCCCCCGGACAGGAGCTAGCACAGATACGCAGTATTTT	CASSPRTGASTDTQYF
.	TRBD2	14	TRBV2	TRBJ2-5	TGTGCCAGCAGTGGACTAGTGGGGGGGGAGACCCAGTACTTC	CASSGLVGGETQYF
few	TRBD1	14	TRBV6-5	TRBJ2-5	TGTGCCAGCAGTTACTCGAGGACAGGGAGGACCCAGTACTTC	CASSYSRTGRTQYF
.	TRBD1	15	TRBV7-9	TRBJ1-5	TGTGCCAGCAGCCCCGGGACAGGGCAGTTCCAGCCCCAGCATTTT	CASSPGTGQFQPQHF
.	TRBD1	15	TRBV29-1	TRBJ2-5	TGCAGCGTTGAAGACCGGCAGGGGGTAGGGGAGACCCAGTACTTC	CSVEDRQGVGETQYF
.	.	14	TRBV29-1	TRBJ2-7	TGCAGCGTTGATTTTGGGCAGGGGGGCTACGAGCAGTACTTC	CSVDFGQGGYEQYF